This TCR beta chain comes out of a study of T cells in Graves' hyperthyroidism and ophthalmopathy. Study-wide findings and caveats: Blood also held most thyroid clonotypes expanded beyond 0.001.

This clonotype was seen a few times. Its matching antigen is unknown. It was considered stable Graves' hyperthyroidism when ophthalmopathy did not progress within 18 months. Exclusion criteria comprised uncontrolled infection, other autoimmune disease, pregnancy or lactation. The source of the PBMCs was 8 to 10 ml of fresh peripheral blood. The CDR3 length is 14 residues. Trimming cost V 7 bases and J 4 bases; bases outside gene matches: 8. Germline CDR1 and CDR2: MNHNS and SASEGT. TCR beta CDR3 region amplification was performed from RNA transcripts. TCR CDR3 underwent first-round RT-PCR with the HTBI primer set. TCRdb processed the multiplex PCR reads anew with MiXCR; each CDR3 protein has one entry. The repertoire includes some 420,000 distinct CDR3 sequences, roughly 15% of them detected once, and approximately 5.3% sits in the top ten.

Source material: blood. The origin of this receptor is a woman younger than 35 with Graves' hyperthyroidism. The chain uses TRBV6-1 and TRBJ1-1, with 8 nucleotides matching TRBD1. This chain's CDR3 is CASKRTGFVTEAFF. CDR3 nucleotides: TGTGCCAGCAAGAGGACAGGGTTTGTCACTGAAGCTTTCTTT.